This entry is about one T cell receptor (beta chain). This clonotype was recorded at least ten times. Its recognized antigen is unknown. At one of its ends the junction is not consistent with the germline gene, which may arise from a read error. The CDR3 goes from the cysteine to the phenylalanine over 13 residues. Left in the record is the CDR3 DNA by itself, 39 bases read in frame from the first base. Via the germline V gene, CDR1 is MNHEY and CDR2 SVGEGT. The data were taken from a study of CD8 T cells in ankylosing spondylitis (TCRdb year 2017). A note on the overall study: The study profiled T cell receptor beta repertoires in healthy donors and ankylosing spondylitis patients to find disease-linked TCR variants. Peripheral blood samples were taken, and synovial fluid was additionally collected from ankylosing spondylitis patients. The full study cohort was made up of approximately 24 ankylosing spondylitis patients and more than 90 healthy donors.

Sequencing took place on an Illumina HiSeq 2500. TCR beta libraries were prepared by quantitative 5'-RACE with molecular barcodes. On the study's bioinformatics: A new computational method, built on a probabilistic model of VDJ rearrangement, was used to identify disease-linked TCR variants. Using fastp trimming at Q25 and MiXCR clonotype assembly, TCRdb reanalyzed the public sequencing data and kept in-frame beta chains. Each record represents a unique CDR3 protein, reported with the most common genes and DNA among its rows. These V and J calls originate from TCRdb's pipeline instead of the authors' own analysis. Present in this sample are 150,000 to 200,000 distinct CDR3 sequences, 11% of which were seen just once. About 29% of the sample is held by the ten biggest clonotypes. Summary of the overall study and its limitations: According to the report, matched synovial fluid samples from ankylosing spondylitis patients were significantly enriched for the disease-linked clones. Some of the motif variants had been reported before in the synovial fluid and blood of reactive arthritis patients, a finding that suggests common disease-initiation mechanisms. A CD8+ phenotype was shown by the disease-linked clones, which were found at relatively low frequencies in peripheral blood. Blood from ankylosing spondylitis patients appeared to be characterized by a TCR beta motif composed of about eight highly homologous amino acid variants.

The material sequenced was blood, either unsorted or a sorted T cell fraction (not recorded which). The sequence came from a male donor with ankylosing spondylitis or in good health (not recorded which). The chain was built from TRBV6-2 or TRBV6-3 and TRBJ2-1; TRBD2 is a possible D gene, resting on 6 matching bases. The DNA sequence is given as TGTGCCAGCAGTCCCCTTTTGGAAGCAGAGCGGGTCTTC. Its translation reads: CASSPLLEAERVF.